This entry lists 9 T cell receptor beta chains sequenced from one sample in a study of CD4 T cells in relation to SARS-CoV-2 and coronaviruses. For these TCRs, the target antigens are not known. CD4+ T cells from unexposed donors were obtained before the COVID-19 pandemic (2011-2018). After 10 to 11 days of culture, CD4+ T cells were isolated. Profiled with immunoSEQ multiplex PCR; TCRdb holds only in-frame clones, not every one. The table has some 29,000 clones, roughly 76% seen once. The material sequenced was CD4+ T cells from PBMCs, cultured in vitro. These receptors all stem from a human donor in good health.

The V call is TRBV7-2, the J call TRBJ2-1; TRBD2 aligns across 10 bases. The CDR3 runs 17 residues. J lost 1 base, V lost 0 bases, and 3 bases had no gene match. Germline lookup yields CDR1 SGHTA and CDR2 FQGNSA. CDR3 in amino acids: CASSLALAGVSYNEQFF. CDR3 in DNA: TGTGCCAGCAGCTTAGCTCTAGCGGGAGTTTCCTACAATGAGCAGTTCTTC.

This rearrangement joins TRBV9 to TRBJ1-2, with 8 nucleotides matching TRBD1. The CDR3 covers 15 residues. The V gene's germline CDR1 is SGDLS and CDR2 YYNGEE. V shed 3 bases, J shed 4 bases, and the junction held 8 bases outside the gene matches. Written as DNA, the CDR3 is TGTGCCAGCAGCGCTCAGGGGGCGCAAGGCTATGGCTACACCTTC. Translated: CASSAQGAQGYGYTF.

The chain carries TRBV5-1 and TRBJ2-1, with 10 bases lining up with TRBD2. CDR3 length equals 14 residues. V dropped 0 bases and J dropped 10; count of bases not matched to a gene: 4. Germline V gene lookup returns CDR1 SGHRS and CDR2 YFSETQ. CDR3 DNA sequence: TGCGCCAGCAGCTTGGTCGGGACTAGCGTCGAGCAGTTCTTC. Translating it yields CASSLVGTSVEQFF.

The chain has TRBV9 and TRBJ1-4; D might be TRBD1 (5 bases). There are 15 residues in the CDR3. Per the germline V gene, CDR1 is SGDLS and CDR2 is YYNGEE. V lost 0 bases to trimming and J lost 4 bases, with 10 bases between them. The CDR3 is CASSVAGGDNEKLFF. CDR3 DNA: TGTGCCAGCAGCGTAGCTGGGGGAGATAATGAAAAACTGTTTTTT.

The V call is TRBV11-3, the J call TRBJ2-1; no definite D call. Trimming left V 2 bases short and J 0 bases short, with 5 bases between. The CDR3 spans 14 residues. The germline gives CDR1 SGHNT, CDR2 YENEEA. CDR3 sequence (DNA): TGTGCCAGCAGCTTAACGAGCTCCTACAATGAGCAGTTCTTC. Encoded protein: CASSLTSSYNEQFF.

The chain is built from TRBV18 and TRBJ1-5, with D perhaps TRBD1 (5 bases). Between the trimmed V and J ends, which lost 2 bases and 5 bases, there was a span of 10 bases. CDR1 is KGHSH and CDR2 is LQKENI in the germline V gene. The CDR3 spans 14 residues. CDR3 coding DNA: TGTGCCAGCTCACCAGGGGGTACCGATCAGCCCCAGCATTTT. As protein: CASSPGGTDQPQHF. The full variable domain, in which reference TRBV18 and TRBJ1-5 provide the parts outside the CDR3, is NAGVMQNPRHLVRRRGQEARLRCSPMKGHSHVYWYRQLPEEGLKFMVYLQKENIIDESGMPKERFSAEFPKEGPSILRIQQVVRGDSAAYFCASSPGGTDQPQHFGDGTRLSIL.

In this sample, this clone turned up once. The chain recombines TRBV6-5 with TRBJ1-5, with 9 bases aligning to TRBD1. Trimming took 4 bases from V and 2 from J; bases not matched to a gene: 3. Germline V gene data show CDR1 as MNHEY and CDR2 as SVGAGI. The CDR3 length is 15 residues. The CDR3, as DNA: TGTGCCAGCAGTTGGACAGGGGAAGGCAATCAGCCCCAGCATTTT. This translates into CASSWTGEGNQPQHF.

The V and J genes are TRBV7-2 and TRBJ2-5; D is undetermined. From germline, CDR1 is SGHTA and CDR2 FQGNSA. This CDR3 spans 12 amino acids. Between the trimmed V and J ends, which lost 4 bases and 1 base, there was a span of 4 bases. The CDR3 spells CASSSFQETQYF. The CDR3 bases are TGTGCCAGCAGCTCGTTCCAAGAGACCCAGTACTTC. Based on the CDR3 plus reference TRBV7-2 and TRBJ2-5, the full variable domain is GAGVSQSPSNKVTEKGKDVELRCDPISGHTALYWYRQSLGQGLEFLIYFQGNSAPDKSGLPSDRFSAERTGGSVSTLTIQRTQQEDSAVYLCASSSFQETQYFGPGTRLLVL.

CDR3 in amino acids: CASSPTGANSNQPQHF. In DNA form, the CDR3 reads TGTGCCAGCAGCCCGACCGGGGCAAATAGCAATCAGCCCCAGCATTTT. The J gene is TRBJ1-5, the V gene TRBV7-9, with a tentative D call TRBD1 (5 bases). The germline V gene encodes CDR1 SEHNR and CDR2 FQNEAQ (reference sequence). CDR3 length: 16 amino acids. Trimming removed 5 bases from V and 0 bases from J, with 14 bases in between.